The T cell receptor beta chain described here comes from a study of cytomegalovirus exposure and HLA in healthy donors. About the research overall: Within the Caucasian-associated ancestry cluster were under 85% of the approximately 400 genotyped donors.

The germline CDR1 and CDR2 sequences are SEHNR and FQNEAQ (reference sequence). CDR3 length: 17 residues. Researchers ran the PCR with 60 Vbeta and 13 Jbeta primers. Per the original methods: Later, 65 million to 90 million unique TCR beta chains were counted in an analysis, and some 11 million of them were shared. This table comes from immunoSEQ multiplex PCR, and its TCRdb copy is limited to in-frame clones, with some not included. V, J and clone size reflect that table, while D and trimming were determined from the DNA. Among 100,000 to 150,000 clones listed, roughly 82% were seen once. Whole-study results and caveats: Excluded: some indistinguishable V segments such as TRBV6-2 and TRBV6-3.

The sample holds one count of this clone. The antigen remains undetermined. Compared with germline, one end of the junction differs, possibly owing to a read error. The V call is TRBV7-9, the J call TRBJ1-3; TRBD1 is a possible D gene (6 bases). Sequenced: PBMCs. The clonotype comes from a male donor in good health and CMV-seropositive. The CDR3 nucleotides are TGTTCCAGCAGCTTAGAGAGGGGGTATTCCTCTGGAAACACCATATATTTT. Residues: CSSSLERGYSSGNTIYF. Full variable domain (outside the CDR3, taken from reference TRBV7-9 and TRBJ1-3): DTGVSQNPRHKITKRGQNVTFRCDPISEHNRLYWYRQTLGQGPEFLTYFQNEAQLEKSRLLSDRFSAERPKGSFSTLEIQRTEQGDSAMYLCSSSLERGYSSGNTIYFGEGSWLTVV.